The clone carrying this T cell receptor beta chain was detected once. Its antigen is not known. The V segment lost 2 bases and the J segment 4 bases; nucleotides outside the gene matches: 2. The CDR3 runs 14 residues. The germline CDR1 and CDR2 sequences are SGHVS and FQNEAQ. TCRdb re-analysed the RT-PCR reads in MiXCR, keeping a single row per CDR3 protein. The data show just over 300,000 distinct CDR3 sequences, 22% seen once. The sample originates from a study of response to subunit inactivated influenza vaccine. Study findings and constraints: Authors suggested few new T cells are recruited by each seasonal influenza vaccination.

V and J are TRBV7-8 and TRBJ1-1, with 9 bases identical to TRBD1. The receptor was isolated from a man aged 50 to 69 who received an inactivated influenza vaccine. The starting material was PBMCs from blood, obtained less than 22 months after vaccination. DNA of the CDR3: TGTGCCAGCAGCTTACTGGACAGGGGCACTGAAGCTTTCTTT. This codes for CASSLLDRGTEAFF.